This is a list of T cell receptor beta chains from one sample in a study of cytomegalovirus exposure and HLA in healthy donors. The repertoire was sequenced with immunoSEQ multiplex PCR; TCRdb's copy has only in-frame clones and lacks some. The table lists 75,000 to 100,000 clones, 65% to 80% of them singletons. The sequenced material came from PBMCs. The receptors were sampled from a man aged 55 to 70 in good health and CMV-seropositive. Both conserved end residues are part of each CDR3. D genes are given only for firm matches. For some rows the clone size is stated as once, few or many, or as a class when expanded; others skip it.

clone size: once; D gene: .; V gene: TRBV15; J gene: TRBJ1-2; CDR3 protein: CATSRGGSNYGYTF; CDR3 DNA: TGTGCCACCAGCAGAGGGGGCAGTAATTATGGCTACACCTTC
clone size: .; D gene: .; V gene: TRBV18; J gene: TRBJ1-2; CDR3 protein: CASSPPRTEVYGYTF; CDR3 DNA: TGTGCCAGCTCACCCCCTCGGACAGAGGTCTATGGCTACACCTTC
clone size: .; D gene: .; V gene: TRBV11-2; J gene: TRBJ1-2; CDR3 protein: CASSLGLRANYGYTF; CDR3 DNA: TGTGCCAGCAGCTTAGGGCTCAGGGCTAACTATGGCTACACCTTC
clone size: .; D gene: TRBD1; V gene: TRBV5-1; J gene: TRBJ2-7; CDR3 protein: CASSLGQGPYEQYF; CDR3 DNA: TGCGCCAGCAGCTTGGGACAGGGTCCCTACGAGCAGTACTTC
clone size: .; D gene: .; V gene: TRBV7-6; J gene: TRBJ1-2; CDR3 protein: CARASKVQEGPNYGYTF; CDR3 DNA: TGTGCCAGGGCGTCCAAGGTTCAGGAGGGACCTAACTATGGCTACACCTTC
clone size: .; D gene: .; V gene: TRBV7-9; J gene: TRBJ1-5; CDR3 protein: CASSLAGGAAQPQHF; CDR3 DNA: TGTGCCAGCAGCTTAGCCGGAGGGGCGGCGCAGCCCCAGCATTTT
clone size: .; D gene: .; V gene: TRBV5-8; J gene: TRBJ2-1; CDR3 protein: CASSLAGRGDSEQFF; CDR3 DNA: TGTGCCAGCAGCTTGGCCGGGAGGGGGGACAGTGAGCAGTTCTTC
clone size: .; D gene: .; V gene: TRBV5-8; J gene: TRBJ2-2; CDR3 protein: CASSLPGRTAGRELFF; CDR3 DNA: TGTGCCAGCAGCCTACCCGGGCGGACAGCGGGACGGGAGCTGTTTTTT
clone size: .; D gene: TRBD2; V gene: TRBV7-9; J gene: TRBJ2-3; CDR3 protein: CSSSLKRGAVTDTQYF; CDR3 DNA: TGTTCCAGCAGCTTGAAGCGGGGGGCTGTCACAGATACGCAGTATTTT
clone size: .; D gene: .; V gene: TRBV6-1; J gene: TRBJ1-1; CDR3 protein: CASIWLNTEAFF; CDR3 DNA: TGTGCCAGCATCTGGCTGAACACTGAAGCTTTCTTT
clone size: .; D gene: .; V gene: TRBV28; J gene: TRBJ2-1; CDR3 protein: CASSLFESSYNEQFF; CDR3 DNA: TGTGCCAGCAGTTTATTTGAGAGCTCCTACAATGAGCAGTTCTTC
clone size: .; D gene: .; V gene: TRBV18; J gene: TRBJ1-3; CDR3 protein: CASSPDGSGNTIYF; CDR3 DNA: TGTGCCAGCTCACCCGACGGGTCTGGAAACACCATATATTTT
clone size: .; D gene: TRBD2; V gene: TRBV5-5; J gene: TRBJ2-1; CDR3 protein: CASSLALAGGPLIYNEQFF; CDR3 DNA: TGTGCCAGCAGCTTGGCTCTAGCGGGGGGGCCGTTGATCTACAATGAGCAGTTCTTC
clone size: .; D gene: .; V gene: TRBV30; J gene: TRBJ2-3; CDR3 protein: CAWSWGPDTQYF; CDR3 DNA: TGTGCCTGGAGCTGGGGGCCAGATACGCAGTATTTT
clone size: .; D gene: TRBD1; V gene: TRBV5-5; J gene: TRBJ2-2; CDR3 protein: CASSNRDRGLAGELFF; CDR3 DNA: TGTGCCAGCAGCAACCGGGACAGAGGGTTAGCCGGGGAGCTGTTTTTT
clone size: .; D gene: .; V gene: TRBV15; J gene: TRBJ1-1; CDR3 protein: CATSRVVGTRNTEAFF; CDR3 DNA: TGTGCCACCAGCAGAGTCGTCGGGACACGGAACACTGAAGCTTTCTTT
clone size: few; D gene: .; V gene: TRBV5-1; J gene: TRBJ2-1; CDR3 protein: CASSLILQGRNEQFF; CDR3 DNA: TGCGCCAGCAGCTTGATCCTCCAGGGCCGGAATGAGCAGTTCTTC
clone size: .; D gene: .; V gene: TRBV4-3; J gene: TRBJ2-7; CDR3 protein: CASSPDSSYEQYF; CDR3 DNA: TGCGCCAGCAGCCCGGACAGCTCCTACGAGCAGTACTTC
clone size: .; D gene: TRBD2; V gene: TRBV10-3; J gene: TRBJ2-1; CDR3 protein: CAIRRIAGGNNEQFF; CDR3 DNA: TGTGCCATCAGACGAATAGCGGGGGGAAACAATGAGCAGTTCTTC
clone size: .; D gene: TRBD2; V gene: TRBV9; J gene: TRBJ2-2; CDR3 protein: CASSTSQSSGGNTGELFF; CDR3 DNA: TGTGCCAGCAGCACGAGCCAGAGTAGCGGGGGAAACACCGGGGAGCTGTTTTTT
clone size: .; D gene: TRBD1; V gene: TRBV5-6; J gene: TRBJ1-2; CDR3 protein: CASSPPRDRGPANYGYTF; CDR3 DNA: TGTGCCAGCAGCCCCCCCCGGGACAGGGGACCCGCTAACTATGGCTACACCTTC
clone size: .; D gene: TRBD1; V gene: TRBV7-2; J gene: TRBJ1-5; CDR3 protein: CASSPRQGGQPQHF; CDR3 DNA: TGTGCCAGCAGCCCCCGACAGGGGGGTCAGCCCCAGCATTTT
clone size: .; D gene: .; V gene: TRBV5-6; J gene: TRBJ2-7; CDR3 protein: CASMPGQTRGEKYF; CDR3 DNA: TGTGCCAGCATGCCAGGACAGACCCGAGGGGAGAAGTACTTC
clone size: .; D gene: TRBD1; V gene: TRBV7-3; J gene: TRBJ2-5; CDR3 protein: CASRDRGFVETQYF; CDR3 DNA: TGTGCCAGCAGGGACAGGGGGTTTGTAGAGACCCAGTACTTC
clone size: .; D gene: .; V gene: TRBV15; J gene: TRBJ1-3; CDR3 protein: CATSRDRTSGNTIYF; CDR3 DNA: TGTGCCACCAGCAGAGATAGAACCTCTGGAAACACCATATATTTT
clone size: once; D gene: TRBD2; V gene: TRBV28; J gene: TRBJ2-1; CDR3 protein: CASSPLGAGPLEQFF; CDR3 DNA: TGTGCCAGCAGTCCCCTGGGAGCGGGGCCTCTGGAGCAGTTCTTC
clone size: .; D gene: TRBD1; V gene: TRBV7-9; J gene: TRBJ2-7; CDR3 protein: CASSYRGSYEQYF; CDR3 DNA: TGTGCCAGCAGCTACAGGGGATCCTACGAGCAGTACTTC
clone size: .; D gene: .; V gene: TRBV19; J gene: TRBJ2-2; CDR3 protein: CAIRGSGELFF; CDR3 DNA: TGTGCCATTCGGGGAAGCGGGGAGCTGTTTTTT
clone size: .; D gene: .; V gene: TRBV5-8; J gene: TRBJ2-7; CDR3 protein: CASSPSFRGTYEQYF; CDR3 DNA: TGTGCCAGCAGCCCATCGTTCAGGGGTACCTACGAGCAGTACTTC
clone size: .; D gene: .; V gene: TRBV19; J gene: TRBJ1-1; CDR3 protein: CASSIGPGGAGTEAFF; CDR3 DNA: TGTGCCAGTAGTATAGGACCCGGGGGGGCAGGCACTGAAGCTTTCTTT
clone size: .; D gene: TRBD1; V gene: TRBV30; J gene: TRBJ1-2; CDR3 protein: CAWILTGGAYGYTF; CDR3 DNA: TGTGCCTGGATCCTCACAGGGGGCGCCTATGGCTACACCTTC
clone size: once; D gene: TRBD1; V gene: TRBV7-9; J gene: TRBJ2-7; CDR3 protein: CASSDRQGDEQYF; CDR3 DNA: TGTGCCAGCAGCGACCGACAGGGAGACGAGCAGTACTTC
clone size: .; D gene: .; V gene: TRBV28; J gene: TRBJ1-1; CDR3 protein: CASSLGTEAFF; CDR3 DNA: TGTGCCAGCAGTCTAGGCACTGAAGCTTTCTTT
clone size: .; D gene: TRBD1; V gene: TRBV10-3; J gene: TRBJ2-4; CDR3 protein: CAISELGQGTIQYF; CDR3 DNA: TGTGCCATCAGTGAGTTGGGACAGGGAACCATTCAGTACTTC
clone size: .; D gene: .; V gene: TRBV5-1; J gene: TRBJ2-5; CDR3 protein: CASSRKGQLETQYF; CDR3 DNA: TGCGCCAGCAGCCGCAAAGGACAGTTAGAGACCCAGTACTTC
clone size: once; D gene: TRBD1; V gene: TRBV4-2; J gene: TRBJ2-5; CDR3 protein: CASSQETGGGETQYF; CDR3 DNA: TGTGCCAGCAGCCAAGAGACAGGGGGAGGGGAGACCCAGTACTTC
clone size: .; D gene: TRBD2; V gene: TRBV5-4; J gene: TRBJ2-2; CDR3 protein: CASSPKRGGVTGELFF; CDR3 DNA: TGTGCCAGCAGTCCAAAGCGGGGGGGCGTAACCGGGGAGCTGTTTTTT
clone size: .; D gene: .; V gene: TRBV30; J gene: TRBJ2-7; CDR3 protein: CAWGQSTWQYF; CDR3 DNA: TGTGCCTGGGGCCAAAGTACCTGGCAGTACTTC
clone size: .; D gene: .; V gene: TRBV29-1; J gene: TRBJ2-1; CDR3 protein: CSVGQPSSYNEQFF; CDR3 DNA: TGCAGCGTTGGACAGCCGAGCTCCTACAATGAGCAGTTCTTC
clone size: .; D gene: TRBD1; V gene: TRBV19; J gene: TRBJ2-7; CDR3 protein: CASSSLDRVENEQYF; CDR3 DNA: TGTGCCAGTAGTTCCCTCGACAGGGTAGAAAACGAGCAGTACTTC
clone size: .; D gene: TRBD2; V gene: TRBV9; J gene: TRBJ2-3; CDR3 protein: CASSVDFSGGLLDTQYF; CDR3 DNA: TGTGCCAGCAGCGTAGACTTTAGCGGGGGACTTCTAGATACGCAGTATTTT
clone size: .; D gene: .; V gene: TRBV19; J gene: TRBJ2-3; CDR3 protein: CASSLIAALTDTQYF; CDR3 DNA: TGTGCCAGTAGTTTGATAGCGGCGCTCACAGATACGCAGTATTTT
clone size: .; D gene: .; V gene: TRBV18; J gene: TRBJ2-5; CDR3 protein: CASSPRSDPQETQYF; CDR3 DNA: TGTGCCAGCTCACCTCGCAGCGATCCACAAGAGACCCAGTACTTC
clone size: once; D gene: .; V gene: TRBV30; J gene: TRBJ2-3; CDR3 protein: CAWSAGQLLTDTQYF; CDR3 DNA: TGTGCCTGGAGTGCAGGACAGCTCCTCACAGATACGCAGTATTTT
clone size: .; D gene: .; V gene: TRBV5-8; J gene: TRBJ1-4; CDR3 protein: CASSAKTGMANEKLFF; CDR3 DNA: TGTGCCAGCAGCGCCAAAACAGGGATGGCTAATGAAAAACTGTTTTTT
clone size: .; D gene: TRBD1; V gene: TRBV11-2; J gene: TRBJ1-1; CDR3 protein: CASSRLGTGQNTEAFF; CDR3 DNA: TGTGCCAGCAGCCGACTTGGGACAGGGCAGAACACTGAAGCTTTCTTT
clone size: .; D gene: .; V gene: TRBV4-1; J gene: TRBJ1-5; CDR3 protein: CASSQDPGDNQPQHF; CDR3 DNA: TGCGCCAGCAGCCAAGATCCGGGAGATAATCAGCCCCAGCATTTT
clone size: .; D gene: .; V gene: TRBV6-1; J gene: TRBJ2-2; CDR3 protein: CASRRTPNTGELFF; CDR3 DNA: TGTGCCAGCCGTCGTACACCGAACACCGGGGAGCTGTTTTTT
clone size: .; D gene: .; V gene: TRBV25-1; J gene: TRBJ2-7; CDR3 protein: CASSESNYEQYF; CDR3 DNA: TGTGCCAGCAGTGAATCTAACTACGAGCAGTACTTC
clone size: .; D gene: TRBD2; V gene: TRBV7-6; J gene: TRBJ2-2; CDR3 protein: CASSLGPAGGSGELFF; CDR3 DNA: TGTGCCAGCAGCTTAGGTCCAGCGGGGGGGTCCGGGGAGCTGTTTTTT
clone size: .; D gene: .; V gene: TRBV6-5; J gene: TRBJ2-2; CDR3 protein: CASSYREHTGELFF; CDR3 DNA: TGTGCCAGCAGTTACAGAGAACACACCGGGGAGCTGTTTTTT
clone size: once; D gene: .; V gene: TRBV5-1; J gene: TRBJ2-5; CDR3 protein: CASSPGGLGETQYF; CDR3 DNA: TGCGCCAGCAGCCCAGGGGGGCTAGGAGAGACCCAGTACTTC
clone size: .; D gene: .; V gene: TRBV6-1; J gene: TRBJ1-2; CDR3 protein: CASSRDRVDGYTF; CDR3 DNA: TGTGCCAGCAGCAGGGATAGGGTGGACGGCTACACCTTC
clone size: once; D gene: .; V gene: TRBV12-5; J gene: TRBJ2-3; CDR3 protein: CASGLTGATVDTQYF; CDR3 DNA: TGTGCTAGTGGTTTGACGGGAGCGACGGTAGATACGCAGTATTTT
clone size: .; D gene: .; V gene: TRBV28; J gene: TRBJ1-1; CDR3 protein: CASRVGGLNTEAFF; CDR3 DNA: TGTGCCAGCAGGGTCGGGGGTCTCAACACTGAAGCTTTCTTT
clone size: .; D gene: TRBD2; V gene: TRBV2; J gene: TRBJ2-3; CDR3 protein: CASIGVGGGPDTQYF; CDR3 DNA: TGTGCCAGCATTGGTGTCGGGGGGGGTCCAGATACGCAGTATTTT
clone size: .; D gene: .; V gene: TRBV7-2; J gene: TRBJ2-1; CDR3 protein: CASSLGTTSYNEQFF; CDR3 DNA: TGTGCCAGCAGCTTAGGTACCACTTCCTACAATGAGCAGTTCTTC
clone size: .; D gene: TRBD1; V gene: TRBV10-2; J gene: TRBJ2-7; CDR3 protein: CGTGLGLRYEQYF; CDR3 DNA: TGCGGGACAGGATTGGGATTAAGGTACGAGCAGTACTTC